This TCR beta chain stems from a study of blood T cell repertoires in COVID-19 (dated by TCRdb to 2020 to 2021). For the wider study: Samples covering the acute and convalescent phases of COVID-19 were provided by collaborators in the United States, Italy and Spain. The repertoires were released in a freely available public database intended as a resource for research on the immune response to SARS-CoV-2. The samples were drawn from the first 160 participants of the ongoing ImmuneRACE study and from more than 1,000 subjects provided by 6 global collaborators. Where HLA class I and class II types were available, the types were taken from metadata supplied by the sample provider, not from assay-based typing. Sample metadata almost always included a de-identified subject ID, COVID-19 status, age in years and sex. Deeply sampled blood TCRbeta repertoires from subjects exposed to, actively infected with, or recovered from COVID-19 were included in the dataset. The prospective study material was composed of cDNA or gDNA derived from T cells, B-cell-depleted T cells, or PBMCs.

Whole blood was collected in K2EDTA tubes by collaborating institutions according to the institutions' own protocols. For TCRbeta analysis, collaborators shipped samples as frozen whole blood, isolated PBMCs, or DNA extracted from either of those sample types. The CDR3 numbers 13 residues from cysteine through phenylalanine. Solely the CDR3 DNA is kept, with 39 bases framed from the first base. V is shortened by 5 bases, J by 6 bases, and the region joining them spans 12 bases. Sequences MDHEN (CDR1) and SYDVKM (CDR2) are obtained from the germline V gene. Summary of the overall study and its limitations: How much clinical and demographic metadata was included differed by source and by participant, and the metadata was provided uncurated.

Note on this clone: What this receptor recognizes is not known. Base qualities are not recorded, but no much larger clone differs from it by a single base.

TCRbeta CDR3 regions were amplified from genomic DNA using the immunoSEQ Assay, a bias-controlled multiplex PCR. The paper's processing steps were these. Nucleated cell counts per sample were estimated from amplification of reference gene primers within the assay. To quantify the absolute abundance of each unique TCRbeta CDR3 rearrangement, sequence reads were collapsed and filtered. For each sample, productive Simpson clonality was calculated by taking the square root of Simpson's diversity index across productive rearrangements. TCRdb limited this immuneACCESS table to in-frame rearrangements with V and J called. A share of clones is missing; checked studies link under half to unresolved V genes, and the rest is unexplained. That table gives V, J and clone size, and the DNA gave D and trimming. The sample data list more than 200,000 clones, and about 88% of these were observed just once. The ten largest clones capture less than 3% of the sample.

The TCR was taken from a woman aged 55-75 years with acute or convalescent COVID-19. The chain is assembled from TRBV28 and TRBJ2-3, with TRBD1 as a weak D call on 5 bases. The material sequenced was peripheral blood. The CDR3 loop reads CASSTRTRDTQYF. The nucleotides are TGTGCCAGCAGTACCCGGACACGCGATACGCAGTATTTT.